This T cell receptor (beta chain) was recorded in a study of blood T cells in healthy people across ages. This CDR3 contains 18 residues. The germline V gene encodes CDR1 MNHEY and CDR2 SVGEGT. After removal of 0 bases from V and 2 bases from J, the junction contained 5 bases not matched to a gene. This clonotype was counted only a few times. Its antigen is not identified. Study outcomes and limitations: Per million T cells, the diversity of TCR beta decreased roughly linearly as age advanced. Whereas aged donors had fewer naive CD4+ cells, long-lived donors had more of them and higher diversity.

Together with a sample-barcoded 5' primer, a J-beta primer mix was included in a second PCR lasting about 7 to 11 cycles. One entry per CDR3 protein results from TCRdb running MiXCR on the 5' RACE reads. Among about 830,000 distinct CDR3 sequences listed, approximately 67% were seen once. Extraction yielded at least 5 micrograms of total RNA per sample. This chain joins TRBV6-2 or TRBV6-3 and TRBJ2-6; 9 bases align to TRBD1. The receptor was derived from a man under 40 in good health. The sequencing sample was made of blood. The CDR3 DNA is TGTGCCAGCAGTTACTCGGGGACAGGGAAAGCTGGGGCCAACGTCCTGACTTTC. Translating it yields CASSYSGTGKAGANVLTF.